Following are 8 T cell receptor beta chains from one sample sequenced in a study of blood T cell repertoires in COVID-19. TCRdb's table, derived via immunoSEQ multiplex PCR, lists solely in-frame clones and lacks some. The sample includes approximately 190,000 clones, roughly four fifths of them seen just once. Sequenced: peripheral blood. The receptors come from a middle-aged woman with acute or convalescent COVID-19.

This chain uses TRBV5-1 with TRBJ1-2; possibly TRBD1 for D (6 bases). Between the trimmed V and J ends, which lost 2 bases and 7 bases, there was a span of 18 bases. Germline V gene sequence: CDR1 SGHRS, CDR2 YFSETQ. This CDR3 spans 15 amino acids. CDR3 sequence: CASSLEGGRGSGYTF. The CDR3 bases are TGCGCCAGCAGCTTAGAAGGGGGACGTGGAAGTGGCTACACCTTC.

CDR3 DNA sequence: TGCGCCAGCAGCCACGAGCTAGACAGGCCAGGGCACGAGCAGTACTTC. Its protein is CASSHELDRPGHEQYF. The genes are TRBV5-1 and TRBJ2-7; tentatively, D is TRBD1 (6 bases). V shed 4 bases and J shed 5 bases, with 22 bases lying between them. This CDR3 comprises 16 residues. Germline V CDR1 and CDR2: SGHRS, YFSETQ.

The table lists this clone with a few counts. V is TRBV19 and J is TRBJ1-6, with D perhaps TRBD1 (6 bases). This CDR3 is 13 amino acids long. Trimming shortened V by 5 bases and J by 9 bases, and 11 bases separated the two germline ends. Looked up from germline, CDR1 is LNHDA and CDR2 is SQIVND (reference sequence). CDR3 region: CASSSGQLSPLHF. Here the CDR3 DNA reads TGTGCCAGTAGTTCTGGACAGCTTTCACCCCTCCACTTT.

The V gene is TRBV5-1, the J gene TRBJ1-4, with 9 bases that match TRBD1. V gave up 5 bases and J gave up 8 bases; unmatched junction bases: 13. In germline, CDR1 is SGHRS, CDR2 YFSETQ. The CDR3 length is 16 residues. CDR3 amino acids: CASRTYTGGGEEKLFF. The CDR3 nucleotides read TGCGCCAGCAGGACTTATACAGGGGGCGGTGAGGAAAAACTGTTTTTT.

The chain recombines TRBV10-3 with TRBJ2-5; 9 nucleotides line up with TRBD1. The CDR3 extends over 14 amino acids. V shed 7 bases and J 5 bases; nucleotides not matched to a gene: 8. The germline CDR1 and CDR2 sequences are ENHRY and SYGVKD. The DNA of the CDR3 is TGTGCCATCAAAAAGGGGGACAGGGAGGAGACCCAGTACTTC. Translation gives CAIKKGDREETQYF.

In this sample, this clone turned up once. The CDR3 spells CASSPWTTYNEQFF. CDR3 nucleotide sequence: TGTGCCAGCAGCCCCTGGACTACTTACAATGAGCAGTTCTTC. This chain connects TRBV7-9 to TRBJ2-1; possible D gene TRBD2, 6 bases. Germline CDR1 reads SEHNR; CDR2 reads FQNEAQ (reference sequence). The length of the CDR3 is 14 residues. Trimming took 5 bases from V and 4 from J, leaving 12 bases between them.

This chain joins TRBV5-6 and TRBJ1-6; weak D call: TRBD1 (6 bases). This CDR3 region has 15 residues. The germline gives CDR1 SGHDT, CDR2 YYEEEE. Between the trimmed V and J ends, which lost 0 bases and 6 bases, there was a span of 10 bases. CDR3 residues: CASSLVRQVNSPLHF. CDR3 DNA sequence: TGTGCCAGCAGCTTGGTGCGACAGGTTAATTCACCCCTCCACTTT.

The chain combines TRBV5-1 with TRBJ1-5; a possible D gene is TRBD1 (5 bases). CDR3 length: 14 amino acids. The V and J ends lost 5 bases and 9 bases respectively, with 18 bases between them. Germline CDR1 is SGHRS and CDR2 is YFSETQ. The CDR3 spells CASSQDGGTWPQHF. CDR3 coding DNA: TGCGCCAGCAGTCAAGACGGAGGGACTTGGCCCCAGCATTTT.